This entry describes one TCR beta chain. Its target is unknown. Some clones are missing from TCRdb's copy, which holds only in-frame ones; the method was immunoSEQ multiplex PCR. The sample records over 150,000 clones, about 87% being singletons. This sample stems from a study of T cell responses to AZD1222 COVID-19 vaccine. Study information: Samples with a second dose at about 4 or about 12 weeks were pooled together. The study's findings and limits: Baseline serology detected seropositivity in only five or six AZD1222 recipients. Reportedly, nearly half the spike-specific TCRs target unmutated variant regions.

Germline-derived CDR1 and CDR2 are SNHLY and FYNNEI. Trimming removed 6 bases at V and 5 bases at J, with 10 bases between. The CDR3 length is 12 residues. The receptor's source is an adult in good health. The starting material was peripheral blood, obtained on day 0 of AZD1222 vaccination. The V gene is TRBV2, the J gene TRBJ1-2; D uncertain. CDR3 nucleotide sequence: TGTGCCAGCAGGGGCCAGGCTTATGGCTACACCTTC. Amino acids: CASRGQAYGYTF. The full variable domain, its missing parts supplied by reference TRBV2 and TRBJ1-2, is EPEVTQTPSHQVTQMGQEVILRCVPISNHLYFYWYRQILGQKVEFLVSFYNNEISEKSEIFDDQFSVERPDGSNFTLKIRSTKLEDSAMYFCASRGQAYGYTFGSGTRLTVV.